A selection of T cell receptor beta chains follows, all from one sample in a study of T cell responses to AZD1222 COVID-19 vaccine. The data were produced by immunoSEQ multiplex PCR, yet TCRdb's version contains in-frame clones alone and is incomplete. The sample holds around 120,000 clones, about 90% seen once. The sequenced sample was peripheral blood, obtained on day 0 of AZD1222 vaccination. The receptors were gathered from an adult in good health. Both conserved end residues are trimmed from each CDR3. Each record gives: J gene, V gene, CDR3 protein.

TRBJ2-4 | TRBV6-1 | ASSDPKTGDIQY
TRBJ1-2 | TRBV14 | ASSPGRGRAGYT
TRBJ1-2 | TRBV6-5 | ASSHQDRGGYT
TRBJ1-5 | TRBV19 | ASKQDAFSNQPQH
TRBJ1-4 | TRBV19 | ASSVLFREGGPEKLF
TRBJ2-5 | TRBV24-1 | ATSDLRDSQETQY
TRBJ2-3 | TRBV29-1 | SVDLAGGQDTQY
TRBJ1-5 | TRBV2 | ASSYRQGKGHQPQH
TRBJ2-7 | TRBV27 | ASTNHLYEQY
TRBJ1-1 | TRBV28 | ASRLLRDSKGTEAF
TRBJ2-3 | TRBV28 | ASRQGRETDTQY
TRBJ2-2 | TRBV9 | ASMGRNTGELF
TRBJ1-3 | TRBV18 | ASSQGEYGNTIY
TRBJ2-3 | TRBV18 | ASSPPTRTDTQY
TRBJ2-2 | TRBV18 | ASSPSSSGSVTGELF